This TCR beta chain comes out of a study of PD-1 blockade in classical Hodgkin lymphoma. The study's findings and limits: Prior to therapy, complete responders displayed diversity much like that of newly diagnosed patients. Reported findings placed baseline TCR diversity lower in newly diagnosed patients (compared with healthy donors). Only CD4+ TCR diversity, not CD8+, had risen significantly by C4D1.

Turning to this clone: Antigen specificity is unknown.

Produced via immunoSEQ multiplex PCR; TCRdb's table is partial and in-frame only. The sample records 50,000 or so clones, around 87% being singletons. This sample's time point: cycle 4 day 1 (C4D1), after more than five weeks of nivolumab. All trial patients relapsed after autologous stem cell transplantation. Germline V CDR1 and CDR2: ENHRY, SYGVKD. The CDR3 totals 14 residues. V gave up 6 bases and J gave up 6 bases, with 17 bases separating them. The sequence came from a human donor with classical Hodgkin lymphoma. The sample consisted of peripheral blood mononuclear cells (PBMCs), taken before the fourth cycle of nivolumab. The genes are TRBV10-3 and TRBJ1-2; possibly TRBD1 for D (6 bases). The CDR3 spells CAISDAGGRHGYTF. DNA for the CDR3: TGTGCCATCAGCGATGCGGGGGGCAGGCATGGCTACACCTTC.